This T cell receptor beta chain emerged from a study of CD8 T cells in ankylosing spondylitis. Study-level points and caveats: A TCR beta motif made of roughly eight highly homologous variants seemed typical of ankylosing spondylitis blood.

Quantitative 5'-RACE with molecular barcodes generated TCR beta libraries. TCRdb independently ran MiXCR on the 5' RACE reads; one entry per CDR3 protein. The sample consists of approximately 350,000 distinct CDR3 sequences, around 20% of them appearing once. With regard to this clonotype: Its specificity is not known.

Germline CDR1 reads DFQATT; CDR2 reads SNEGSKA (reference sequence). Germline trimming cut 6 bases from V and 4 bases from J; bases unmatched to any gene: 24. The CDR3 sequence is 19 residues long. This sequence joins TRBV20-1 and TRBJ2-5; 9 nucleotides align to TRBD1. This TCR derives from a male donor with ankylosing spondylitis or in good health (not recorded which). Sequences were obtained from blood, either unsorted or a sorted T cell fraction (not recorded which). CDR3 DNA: TGCAGTGCGTGGAAGACTGGAGGGGATCGGACAGGGGCGGCAGAGACCCAGTACTTC. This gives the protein CSAWKTGGDRTGAAETQYF.